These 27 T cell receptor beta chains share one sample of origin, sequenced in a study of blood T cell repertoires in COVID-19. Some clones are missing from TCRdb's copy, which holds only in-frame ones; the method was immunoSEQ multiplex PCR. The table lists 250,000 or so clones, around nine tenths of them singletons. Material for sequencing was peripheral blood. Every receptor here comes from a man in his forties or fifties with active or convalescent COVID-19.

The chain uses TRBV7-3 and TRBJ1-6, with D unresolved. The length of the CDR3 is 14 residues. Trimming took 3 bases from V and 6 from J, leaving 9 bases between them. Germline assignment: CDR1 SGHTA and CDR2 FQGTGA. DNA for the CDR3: TGTGCCAGCAGCTTGGGAGTTCTTAATTCACCCCTCCACTTT. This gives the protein CASSLGVLNSPLHF.

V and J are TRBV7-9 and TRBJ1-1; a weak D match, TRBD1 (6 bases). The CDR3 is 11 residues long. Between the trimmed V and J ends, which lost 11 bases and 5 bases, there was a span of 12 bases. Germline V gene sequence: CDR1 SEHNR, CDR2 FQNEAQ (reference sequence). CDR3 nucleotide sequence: TGTGCCTCCGTAGGGGGTACTGAAGCTTTCTTT. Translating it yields CASVGGTEAFF.

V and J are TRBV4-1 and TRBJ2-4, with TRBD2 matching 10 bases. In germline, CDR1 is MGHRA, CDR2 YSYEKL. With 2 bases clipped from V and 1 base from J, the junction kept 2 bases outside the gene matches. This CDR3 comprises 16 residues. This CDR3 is CASSQLAGAAKNIQYF. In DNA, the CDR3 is TGCGCCAGCAGCCAACTAGCGGGGGCTGCCAAAAACATTCAGTACTTC.

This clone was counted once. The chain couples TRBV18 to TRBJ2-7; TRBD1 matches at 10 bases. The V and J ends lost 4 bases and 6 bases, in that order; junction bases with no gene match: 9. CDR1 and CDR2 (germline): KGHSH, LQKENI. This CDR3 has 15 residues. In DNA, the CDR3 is TGTGCCAGCTCACTTACCGGGACAGGGGCTTCCGAGCAGTACTTC. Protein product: CASSLTGTGASEQYF.

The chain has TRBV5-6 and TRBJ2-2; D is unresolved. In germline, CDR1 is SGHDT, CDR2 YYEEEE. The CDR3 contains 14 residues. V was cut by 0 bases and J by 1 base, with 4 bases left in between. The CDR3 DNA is TGTGCCAGCAGCTTGGCACAGAACACCGGGGAGCTGTTTTTT. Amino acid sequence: CASSLAQNTGELFF.

The CDR3 loop is CASRQTSGNTIYF. The CDR3 DNA reads as TGTGCCAGCAGACAAACCTCTGGAAACACCATATATTTT. The J gene is TRBJ1-3, the V gene TRBV27; D is ambiguous. Trimming left V 6 bases short and J 0 bases short, with 6 bases between. Germline V lookup: CDR1 MNHEY, CDR2 SMNVEV (reference sequence). CDR3 length: 13 residues.

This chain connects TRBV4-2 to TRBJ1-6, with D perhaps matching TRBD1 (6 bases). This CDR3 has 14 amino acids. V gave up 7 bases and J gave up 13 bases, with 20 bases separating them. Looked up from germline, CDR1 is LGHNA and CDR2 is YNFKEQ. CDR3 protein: CASNTGPASDPLHF. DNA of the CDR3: TGTGCCAGCAATACAGGGCCCGCCTCGGATCCCCTCCACTTT.

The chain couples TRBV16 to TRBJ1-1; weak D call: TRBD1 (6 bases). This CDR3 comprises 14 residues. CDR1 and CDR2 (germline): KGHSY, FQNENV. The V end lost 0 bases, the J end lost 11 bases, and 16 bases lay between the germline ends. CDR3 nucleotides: TGTGCCAGCAGCCAATCCCCACAGGGCCTGCGGGCTTTCTTT. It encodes CASSQSPQGLRAFF.

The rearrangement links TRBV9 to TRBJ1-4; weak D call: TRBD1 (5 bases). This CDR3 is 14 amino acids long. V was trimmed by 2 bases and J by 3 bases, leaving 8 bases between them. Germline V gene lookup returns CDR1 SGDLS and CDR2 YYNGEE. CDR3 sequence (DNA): TGTGCCAGCAGCGTGGGGGGTTCTAATGAAAAACTGTTTTTT. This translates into CASSVGGSNEKLFF.

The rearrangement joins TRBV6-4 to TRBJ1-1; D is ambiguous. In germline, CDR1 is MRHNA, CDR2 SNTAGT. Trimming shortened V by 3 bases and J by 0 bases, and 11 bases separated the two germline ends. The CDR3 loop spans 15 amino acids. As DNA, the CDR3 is TGTGCCAGCAGTGAAAAGGCTAGTATGAACACTGAAGCTTTCTTT. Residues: CASSEKASMNTEAFF.

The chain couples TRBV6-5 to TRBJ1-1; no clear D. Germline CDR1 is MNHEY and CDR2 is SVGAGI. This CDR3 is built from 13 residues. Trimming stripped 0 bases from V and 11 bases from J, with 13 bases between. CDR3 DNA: TGTGCCAGCAGTTACTCAAGCGGGGAACACGCTTTCTTT. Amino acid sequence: CASSYSSGEHAFF.

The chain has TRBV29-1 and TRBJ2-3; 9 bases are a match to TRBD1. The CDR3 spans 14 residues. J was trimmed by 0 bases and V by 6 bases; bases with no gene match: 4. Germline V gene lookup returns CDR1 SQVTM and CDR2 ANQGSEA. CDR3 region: CSVRTGASTDTQYF. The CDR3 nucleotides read TGCAGCGTGAGGACAGGGGCTAGCACAGATACGCAGTATTTT.

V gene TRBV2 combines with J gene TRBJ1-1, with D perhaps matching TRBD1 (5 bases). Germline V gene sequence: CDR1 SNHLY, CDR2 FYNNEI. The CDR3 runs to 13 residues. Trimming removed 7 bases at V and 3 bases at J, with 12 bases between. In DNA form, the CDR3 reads TGTGCCAGCAAGATCAGGGTGGACACTGAAGCTTTCTTT. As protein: CASKIRVDTEAFF. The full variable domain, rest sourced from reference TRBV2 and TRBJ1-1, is EPEVTQTPSHQVTQMGQEVILRCVPISNHLYFYWYRQILGQKVEFLVSFYNNEISEKSEIFDDQFSVERPDGSNFTLKIRSTKLEDSAMYFCASKIRVDTEAFFGQGTRLTVV.

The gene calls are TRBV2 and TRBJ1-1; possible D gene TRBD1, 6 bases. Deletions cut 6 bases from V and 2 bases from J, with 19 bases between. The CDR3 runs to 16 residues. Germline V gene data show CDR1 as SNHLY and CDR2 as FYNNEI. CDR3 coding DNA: TGTGCCAGCAGGGTGGGGGCCGCCTCCCCAAACACTGAAGCTTTCTTT. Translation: CASRVGAASPNTEAFF.

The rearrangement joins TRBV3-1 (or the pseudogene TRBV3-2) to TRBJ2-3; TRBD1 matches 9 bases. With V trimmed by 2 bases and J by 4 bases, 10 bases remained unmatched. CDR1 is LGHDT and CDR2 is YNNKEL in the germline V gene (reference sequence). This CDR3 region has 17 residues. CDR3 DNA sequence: TGTGCCAGCAGCCAATTTAACAGGGGGCTTTCTGCAGATACGCAGTATTTT. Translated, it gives CASSQFNRGLSADTQYF.

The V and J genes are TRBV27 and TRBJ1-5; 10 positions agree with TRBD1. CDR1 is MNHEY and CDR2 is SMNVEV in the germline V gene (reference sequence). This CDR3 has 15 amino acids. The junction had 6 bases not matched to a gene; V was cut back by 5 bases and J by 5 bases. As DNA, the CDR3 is TGTGCCAGCAGTATCGACAGGGGGCCATATCAGCCCCAGCATTTT. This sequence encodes CASSIDRGPYQPQHF.

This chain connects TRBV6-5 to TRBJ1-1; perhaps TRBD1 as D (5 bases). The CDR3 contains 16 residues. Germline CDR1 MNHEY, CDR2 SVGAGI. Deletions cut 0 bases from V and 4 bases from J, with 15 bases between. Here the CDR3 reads CASSYSTWAGGTEAFF. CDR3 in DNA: TGTGCCAGCAGTTACTCGACTTGGGCCGGGGGCACTGAAGCTTTCTTT.

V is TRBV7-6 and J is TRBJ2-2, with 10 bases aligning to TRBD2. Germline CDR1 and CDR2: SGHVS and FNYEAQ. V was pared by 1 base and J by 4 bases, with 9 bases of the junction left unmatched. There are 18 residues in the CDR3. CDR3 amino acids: CASSLELAGGPGTGELFF. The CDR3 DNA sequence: TGTGCCAGCAGCTTAGAATTAGCGGGGGGCCCGGGCACCGGGGAGCTGTTTTTT.

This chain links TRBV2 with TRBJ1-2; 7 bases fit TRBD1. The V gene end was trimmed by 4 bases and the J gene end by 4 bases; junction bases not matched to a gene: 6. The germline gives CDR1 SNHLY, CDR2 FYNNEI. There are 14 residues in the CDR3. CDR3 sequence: CASSGGTAIYGYTF. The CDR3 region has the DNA TGTGCCAGCAGTGGGGGGACAGCGATCTATGGCTACACCTTC. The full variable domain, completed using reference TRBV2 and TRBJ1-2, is EPEVTQTPSHQVTQMGQEVILRCVPISNHLYFYWYRQILGQKVEFLVSFYNNEISEKSEIFDDQFSVERPDGSNFTLKIRSTKLEDSAMYFCASSGGTAIYGYTFGSGTRLTVV.

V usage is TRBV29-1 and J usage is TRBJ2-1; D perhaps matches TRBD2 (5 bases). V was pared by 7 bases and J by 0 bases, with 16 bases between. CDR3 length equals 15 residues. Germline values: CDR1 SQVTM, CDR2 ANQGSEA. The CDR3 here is CSAWAGRSSYNEQFF. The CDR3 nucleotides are TGCAGCGCCTGGGCGGGCAGAAGCTCCTACAATGAGCAGTTCTTC.

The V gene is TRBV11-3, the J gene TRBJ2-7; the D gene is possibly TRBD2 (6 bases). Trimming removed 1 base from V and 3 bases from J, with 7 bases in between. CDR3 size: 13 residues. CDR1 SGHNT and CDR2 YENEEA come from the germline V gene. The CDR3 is CASSLGRDYEQYF. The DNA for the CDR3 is TGTGCCAGCAGCTTAGGGAGGGACTACGAGCAGTACTTC.

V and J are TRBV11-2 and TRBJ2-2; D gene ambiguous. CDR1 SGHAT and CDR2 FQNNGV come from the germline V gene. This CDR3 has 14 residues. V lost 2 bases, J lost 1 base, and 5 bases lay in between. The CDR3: CASSLFKNTGELFF. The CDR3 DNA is TGTGCCAGCAGCTTATTTAAGAACACCGGGGAGCTGTTTTTT.

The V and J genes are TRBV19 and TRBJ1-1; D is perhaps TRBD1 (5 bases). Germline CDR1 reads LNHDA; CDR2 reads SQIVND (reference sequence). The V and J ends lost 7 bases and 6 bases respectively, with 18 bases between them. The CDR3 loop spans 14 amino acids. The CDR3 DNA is TGTGCCAGTACCTCGAGGGAGGGGTTGTCTGAAGCTTTCTTT. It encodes CASTSREGLSEAFF. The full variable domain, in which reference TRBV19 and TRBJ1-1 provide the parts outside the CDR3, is DGGITQSPKYLFRKEGQNVTLSCEQNLNHDAMYWYRQDPGQGLRLIYYSQIVNDFQKGDIAEGYSVSREKKESFPLTVTSAQKNPTAFYLCASTSREGLSEAFFGQGTRLTVV.

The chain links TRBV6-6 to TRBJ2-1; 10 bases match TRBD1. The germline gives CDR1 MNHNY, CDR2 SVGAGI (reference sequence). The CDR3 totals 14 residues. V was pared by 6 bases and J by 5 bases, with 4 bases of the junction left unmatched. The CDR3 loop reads CASRMGQGNNEQFF. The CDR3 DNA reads TGTGCCAGCAGGATGGGACAGGGGAACAATGAGCAGTTCTTC.

The CDR3 nucleotides read TGTGCCAGTAGTCCCCAGGAGCGGGGCCCCTACGAGCAGTACTTC. This sequence encodes CASSPQERGPYEQYF. The chain combines TRBV19 with TRBJ2-7; 7 bases are shared with TRBD2. Per the germline V gene, CDR1 is LNHDA and CDR2 is SQIVND (reference sequence). V shed 5 bases and J 2 bases; nucleotides not matched to a gene: 9. The CDR3 runs 15 residues.

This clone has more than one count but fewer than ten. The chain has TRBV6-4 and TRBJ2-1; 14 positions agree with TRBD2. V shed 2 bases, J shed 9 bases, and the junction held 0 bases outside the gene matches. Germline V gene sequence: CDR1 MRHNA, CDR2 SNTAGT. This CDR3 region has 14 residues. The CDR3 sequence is CASSDGTSGGEQFF. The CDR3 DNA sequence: TGTGCCAGCAGTGACGGGACTAGCGGGGGTGAGCAGTTCTTC.

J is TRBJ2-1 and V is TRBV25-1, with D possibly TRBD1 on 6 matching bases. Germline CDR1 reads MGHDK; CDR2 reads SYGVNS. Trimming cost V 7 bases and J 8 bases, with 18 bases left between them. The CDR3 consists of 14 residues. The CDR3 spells CASKQGVTPDEQFF. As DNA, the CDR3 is TGTGCCAGCAAACAGGGAGTGACCCCGGATGAGCAGTTCTTC.